Each of the 18 T cell receptor beta chains below was sequenced from the same sample in a study of Graves' ophthalmopathy and Graves' hyperthyroidism. RNA served as the template for amplifying TCR beta CDR3 regions. Scientists carried out first-round RT-PCR using HTBI primers and then a second-round multiplex PCR. Via MiXCR, TCRdb re-called the multiplex PCR reads, giving one row per CDR3 protein. The data contain approximately 540,000 distinct CDR3 sequences, 35% to 40% of them singletons. The source material was peripheral blood or thyroid tissue (not recorded which). These receptors came from an adult man with Graves' hyperthyroidism.

This clonotype was counted a single time. The J gene is TRBJ1-5, the V gene TRBV12-3 or TRBV12-4; D is unresolved. The CDR3 is made up of 11 amino acids. For the CDR3, the DNA is TGTGCTAGCGCCTTCACCACTACCCAGCATTTT. It yields the protein CASAFTTTQHF.

This clonotype was observed at least ten times. The rearrangement joins TRBV29-1 to TRBJ1-2; D not resolved. The CDR3 consists of 11 residues. The V and J ends lost 7 bases and 6 bases respectively, with 12 bases between them. Germline CDR1 SQVTM, CDR2 ANQGSEA. The CDR3, as DNA: TGCAGCGGTTGGAGGCAGGATGGCTACACCTTC. Translating it yields CSGWRQDGYTF.

The gene calls are TRBV5-1 and TRBJ1-1, with D maybe TRBD1 (5 bases). Germline CDR1 SGHRS, CDR2 YFSETQ. The CDR3 length is 14 residues. The germline V and J ends were trimmed by 4 bases and 5 bases, with 15 bases remaining between them. CDR3 sequence (DNA): TGCGCCAGCAGCGTGACTAGCGGGGGGACTGAAGCTTTCTTT. This sequence encodes CASSVTSGGTEAFF.

The V call is TRBV2, the J call TRBJ1-6, with D perhaps matching TRBD1 (6 bases). This CDR3 has 14 amino acids. Germline V gives CDR1 SNHLY, CDR2 FYNNEI. Trimming took off 5 bases at V and 8 bases at J, with 13 bases between the two ends. The CDR3 nucleotides are TGTGCCAGCAGTTCTTCAGGGGCTGATTCACCCCTCCACTTT. Its protein product is CASSSSGADSPLHF.

Many counts were recorded for this clonotype. V and J are TRBV7-9 and TRBJ2-7; a weak D match, TRBD2 (6 bases). Germline loops: CDR1 SEHNR, CDR2 FQNEAQ (reference sequence). The V gene lost 1 base and the J gene lost 7 bases, with 14 bases spanning the gap. CDR3 length: 14 residues. The CDR3 protein is CASSLVEGSGEQYF. DNA for the CDR3: TGTGCCAGCAGCTTAGTTGAGGGCAGCGGGGAGCAGTACTTC.

The table lists this clonotype with a few counts. The genes are TRBV7-8 and TRBJ1-4; 11 nucleotides line up with TRBD1. V lost 5 bases and J lost 0; bases outside the gene matches: 14. CDR1 and CDR2 from the germline V gene are SGHVS and FQNEAQ. The CDR3 runs 20 residues. The CDR3 region is CASSTWPDRGRIPTNEKLFF. The CDR3 DNA follows: TGTGCCAGCAGCACTTGGCCGGACAGGGGGCGCATTCCAACTAATGAAAAACTGTTTTTT.

V and J are TRBV25-1 and TRBJ1-2; 9 positions match TRBD1. The J segment lost 7 bases and the V segment lost 1 base, leaving 7 bases of the junction unmatched. Germline loops: CDR1 MGHDK, CDR2 SYGVNS. CDR3 length: 15 amino acids. The CDR3 DNA follows: TGTGCCAGCAGTGAATTAGAGGGGACAGGGTTTGGCTACACCTTC. It encodes CASSELEGTGFGYTF.

This clonotype was seen many times. This sequence may be a read error, since a much larger clone differs from it by one base. V is TRBV5-5 and J is TRBJ2-7; D is unclear. Germline CDR1 SGHKS, CDR2 YYEKEE (reference sequence). The CDR3 totals 11 residues. This chain's CDR3 is CASSSSDEQYF. The CDR3 DNA follows: TGTGCCAGCAGCTCCTCCGACGAGCAGTACTTC.

This chain connects TRBV10-3 to TRBJ1-2, with 9 bases aligning to TRBD1. The CDR3 sequence is 15 residues long. Looked up from germline, CDR1 is ENHRY and CDR2 is SYGVKD. V lost 2 bases, J lost 3 bases, and 4 bases stayed unmatched. The CDR3, as DNA: TGTGCCATCAGTGAGGGGACAGGGACCTACTATGGCTACACCTTC. This sequence encodes CAISEGTGTYYGYTF.

The chain couples TRBV2 to TRBJ2-7; TRBD1 agrees at 8 bases. The CDR3 length is 13 residues. Germline CDR1 is SNHLY and CDR2 is FYNNEI. V lost 5 bases, J lost 9 bases, and 9 bases stayed unmatched. The DNA for the CDR3 is TGTGCCAGCAGTTGGACAGGGTCGGACGGGCAGTACTTC. Translated, it gives CASSWTGSDGQYF.

This clonotype turned up a few times. A much more abundant neighbour one base away suggests this may be a read error. This chain joins TRBV10-3 and TRBJ1-6; 9 bases agree with TRBD1. This CDR3 comprises 14 residues. Trimming removed 2 bases from V and 14 bases from J; junction bases left unmatched: 7. Per germline, CDR1 ENHRY and CDR2 SYGVKD. DNA of the CDR3: TGTGCCATCAGTGAGGGGACAGGGATCGGGGCCCTCCACTTT. Protein sequence: CAISEGTGIGALHF.

This chain joins TRBV3-1 and TRBJ2-2; unclear D gene. V dropped 3 bases and J dropped 8 bases, with 1 base sitting between them. Germline assignment: CDR1 LGHDT and CDR2 YNNKEL (reference sequence). This CDR3 comprises 10 residues. The CDR3 region has the DNA TGTGCCAGCAGCCAGGGGGAGCTGTTTTTT. It codes for CASSQGELFF. Using reference TRBV3-1 and TRBJ2-2 for the parts outside the CDR3, the full variable domain is DTAVSQTPKYLVTQMGNDKSIKCEQNLGHDTMYWYKQDSKKFLKIMFSYNNKELIINETVPNRFSPKSPDKAHLNLHINSLELGDSAVYFCASSQGELFFGEGSRLTVL.

This clonotype was detected a few times. The chain is built from TRBV29-1 and TRBJ2-5; no clear D. TRBJ2-1 matches the DNA end more closely, so the J call is doubtful. The CDR3 loop spans 10 amino acids. Germline CDR1 SQVTM, CDR2 ANQGSEA. The CDR3 coding sequence is TGCAGCGTTGCGAGTGGGGAGCAGTTCTTC. Translated: CSVASGEQFF.

This clonotype was observed at least ten times. CDR3 sequence (DNA): TGTGCCAGTAGCCCAGACAGGCGTGGCACTGAAGCTTTCTTT. It translates to CASSPDRRGTEAFF. This chain links TRBV19 with TRBJ1-1, with D perhaps matching TRBD1 (6 bases). Germline loops: CDR1 LNHDA, CDR2 SQIVND (reference sequence). The CDR3 covers 14 residues. V lost 6 bases to trimming and J lost 4 bases, with 15 bases between them.

The CDR3 DNA reads TGCAGCGTTGCGGCTAGCCGAGAGACCCAGTACTTC. Protein sequence: CSVAASRETQYF. V gene TRBV29-1 combines with J gene TRBJ2-5, with a tentative D call TRBD2 (5 bases). V was trimmed by 4 bases and J by 4 bases, leaving 10 bases between them. This CDR3 spans 12 amino acids. Germline V gene lookup returns CDR1 SQVTM and CDR2 ANQGSEA.

For this clonotype: Being one base from a much bigger clone, this may be a read error. The chain links TRBV5-1 to TRBJ2-7, with D unclear. Trimming shortened V by 4 bases and J by 10 bases, and 18 bases separated the two germline ends. The CDR3 has 13 residues. In germline, CDR1 is SGHRS, CDR2 YFSETQ. This chain's CDR3 is CASSRTEQEAQYF. CDR3 sequence (DNA): TGCGCCAGCAGCCGTACAGAGCAAGAGGCCCAGTACTTC.

This clonotype was recorded once. No conserved phenylalanine or tryptophan is present at the end of the CDR3, so a read error is the likely explanation. The J gene is TRBJ1-3, the V gene TRBV5-5; D not certain. From germline, CDR1 is SGHKS and CDR2 YYEKEE (reference sequence). This CDR3 contains 15 residues. The CDR3 region is CASNFLPDTGNTIYL. In DNA, the CDR3 is TGCGCCAGCAACTTCCTGCCGGATACTGGAAACACCATATATCTT.

The gene calls are TRBV10-3 and TRBJ2-6; 8 bases map to TRBD1. Trimming cost V 8 bases and J 2 bases; bases outside gene matches: 11. CDR3 length: 17 residues. In germline, CDR1 is ENHRY, CDR2 SYGVKD. The CDR3 loop reads CAIGRGLLTAGANVLTF. The CDR3, as DNA: TGTGCCATCGGCAGGGGGCTACTAACGGCTGGGGCCAACGTCCTGACTTTC.